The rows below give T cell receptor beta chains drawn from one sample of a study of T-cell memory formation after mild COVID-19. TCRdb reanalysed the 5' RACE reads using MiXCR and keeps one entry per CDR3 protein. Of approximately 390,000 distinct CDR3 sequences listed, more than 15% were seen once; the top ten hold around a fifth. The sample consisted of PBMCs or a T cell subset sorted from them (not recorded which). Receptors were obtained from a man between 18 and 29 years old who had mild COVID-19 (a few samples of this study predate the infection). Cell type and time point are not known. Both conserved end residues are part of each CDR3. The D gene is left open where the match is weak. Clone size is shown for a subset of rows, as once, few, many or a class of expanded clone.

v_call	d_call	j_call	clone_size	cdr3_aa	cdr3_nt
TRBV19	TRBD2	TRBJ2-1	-	CASRVRGESSYNEQFF	TGTGCCAGCAGAGTGCGGGGGGAAAGCTCCTACAATGAGCAGTTCTTC
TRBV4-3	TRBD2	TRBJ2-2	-	CASSQGGTSGGSKNTGELFF	TGCGCCAGCAGCCAAGGCGGGACTAGCGGGGGGTCCAAGAACACCGGGGAGCTGTTTTTT
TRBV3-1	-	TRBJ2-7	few	CASSRFGDYEQYF	TGTGCCAGCAGTCGCTTCGGGGACTACGAGCAGTACTTC
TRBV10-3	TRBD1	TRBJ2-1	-	CAISPDQDRGVYNEQFF	TGTGCCATCAGCCCCGACCAAGACAGGGGTGTCTACAATGAGCAGTTCTTC
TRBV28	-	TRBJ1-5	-	CASSIQGRPNQPQHF	TGTGCCAGCAGTATCCAGGGGAGGCCCAATCAGCCCCAGCATTTT
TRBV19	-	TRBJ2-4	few	CASSLNHQLLNIQYF	TGTGCCAGTAGTCTTAACCACCAGCTATTAAACATTCAGTACTTC
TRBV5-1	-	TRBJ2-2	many	CASSRGTANTGELFF	TGCGCCAGCAGCCGGGGGACCGCGAACACCGGGGAGCTGTTTTTT
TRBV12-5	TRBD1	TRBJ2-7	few	CASGPGTGVYEQYF	TGTGCTAGTGGTCCGGGGACAGGGGTGTACGAGCAGTACTTC
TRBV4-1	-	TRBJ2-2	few	CASSQVAGAANTGELFF	TGCGCCAGCAGCCAAGTGGCGGGGGCCGCGAACACCGGGGAGCTGTTTTTT
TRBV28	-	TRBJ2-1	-	CASIESRSYNEQFF	TGTGCCAGCATCGAGAGTAGGTCCTACAATGAGCAGTTCTTC
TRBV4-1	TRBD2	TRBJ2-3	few	CASSQILAGDPGTQYF	TGCGCCAGCAGCCAGATACTAGCGGGGGACCCAGGGACGCAGTATTTT
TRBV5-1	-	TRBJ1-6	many	CASSLGYNSPLHF	TGCGCCAGCAGCTTGGGCTATAATTCACCCCTCCACTTT
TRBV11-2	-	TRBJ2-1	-	CASSLGAPKNNEQFF	TGTGCCAGCAGCTTAGGGGCACCGAAAAACAATGAGCAGTTCTTC
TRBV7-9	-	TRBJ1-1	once	CASSLAQGSTEAFF	TGTGCCAGCAGCTTAGCCCAGGGTTCCACTGAAGCTTTCTTT
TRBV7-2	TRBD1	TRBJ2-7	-	CASSFSGQGIYEQYF	TGTGCCAGCAGCTTCAGCGGACAGGGTATCTACGAGCAGTACTTC
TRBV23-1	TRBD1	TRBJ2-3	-	CASSLPAGTESTDTQYF	TGCGCCAGCAGTCTCCCTGCCGGGACAGAGAGCACAGATACGCAGTATTTT
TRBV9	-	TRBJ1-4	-	CASSPGTRQANEKLFF	TGTGCCAGCAGCCCGGGGACGAGGCAAGCTAATGAAAAACTGTTTTTT
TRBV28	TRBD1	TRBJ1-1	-	CASSTPGQGLTEAFF	TGTGCCAGCAGTACCCCAGGACAGGGGTTGACTGAAGCTTTCTTT
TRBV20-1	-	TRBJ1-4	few	CSATDPGSTNEKLFF	TGCAGTGCTACAGATCCGGGATCAACTAATGAAAAACTGTTTTTT
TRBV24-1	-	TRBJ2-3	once	CATSDRDTQYF	TGTGCCACCAGTGATCGGGATACGCAGTATTTT
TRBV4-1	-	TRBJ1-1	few	CASSQRQGNTEAFF	TGCGCCAGCAGCCAACGGCAGGGGAACACTGAAGCTTTCTTT
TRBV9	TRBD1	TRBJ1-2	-	CASSVAQGGLNYGYTF	TGTGCCAGCAGCGTAGCACAGGGGGGCCTCAACTATGGCTACACCTTC
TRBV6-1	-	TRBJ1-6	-	CASTPTGGSVSPLHF	TGTGCCAGCACCCCGACGGGGGGTTCGGTTTCACCCCTCCACTTT
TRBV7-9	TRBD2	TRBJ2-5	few	CASSSFRGLAGAQETQYF	TGTGCCAGCAGCTCCTTTAGGGGACTAGCGGGGGCGCAAGAGACCCAGTACTTC
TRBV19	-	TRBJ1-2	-	CASSITPAWGYGYTF	TGTGCCAGTAGTATAACCCCCGCCTGGGGCTATGGCTACACCTTC
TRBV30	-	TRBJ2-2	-	CAWSRGLGTGELFF	TGTGCCTGGAGCAGGGGATTGGGGACCGGGGAGCTGTTTTTT
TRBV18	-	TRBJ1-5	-	CASSPGEGTQHF	TGTGCCAGCTCACCGGGGGAGGGGACCCAGCATTTT
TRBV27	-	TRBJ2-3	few	CASSPGNRAMSDTQYF	TGTGCCAGCTCCCCCGGCAACAGGGCAATGTCAGATACGCAGTATTTT
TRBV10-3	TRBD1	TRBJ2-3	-	CAISEDRGTDTQYF	TGTGCCATCAGTGAGGACAGGGGCACAGATACGCAGTATTTT
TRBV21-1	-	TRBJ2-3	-	CASSMTDQMTSGVTRASTDTQYF	TGTGCCAGCAGCATGACAGATCAGATGACTAGCGGGGTGACACGTGCTAGCACAGATACGCAGTATTTT
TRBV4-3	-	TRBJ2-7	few	CASSQVGPLGSYEQYF	TGCGCCAGCAGCCAAGTCGGCCCCCTAGGCTCCTACGAGCAGTACTTC
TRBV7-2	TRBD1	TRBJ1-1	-	CASRFLRGVNTEAFF	TGTGCCAGCAGGTTCCTCAGGGGGGTCAACACTGAAGCTTTCTTT
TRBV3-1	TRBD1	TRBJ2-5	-	CASSQRQGRTQYF	TGTGCCAGCAGCCAACGACAGGGGAGGACCCAGTACTTC
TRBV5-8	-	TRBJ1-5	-	CASSKGDSGDQPQHF	TGTGCCAGCAGCAAGGGGGACTCGGGCGATCAGCCCCAGCATTTT
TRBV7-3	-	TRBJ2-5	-	CASSSQGGAETQYF	TGTGCCAGCAGCTCCCAGGGGGGTGCAGAGACCCAGTACTTC
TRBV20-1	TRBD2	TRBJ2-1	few	CSSAKPLRGVPNEQFF	TGCAGTTCAGCAAAACCTCTTCGGGGGGTCCCCAATGAGCAGTTCTTC
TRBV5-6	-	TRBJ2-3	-	CASRLIRTAASTDTQYF	TGTGCCAGCCGCTTGATTCGGACCGCCGCTAGCACAGATACGCAGTATTTT
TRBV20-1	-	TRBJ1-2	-	CSARVTGQSYTF	TGCAGTGCTAGAGTTACGGGCCAAAGCTACACCTTC
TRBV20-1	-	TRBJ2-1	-	CSARDLGRGFEQFF	TGCAGTGCTAGAGATCTGGGCAGGGGATTTGAGCAGTTCTTC
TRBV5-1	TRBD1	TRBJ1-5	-	CASSTGGSSNQPQHF	TGCGCCAGCAGCACAGGGGGCTCTAGCAATCAGCCCCAGCATTTT
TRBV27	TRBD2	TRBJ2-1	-	CASSLASGAAYNEQFF	TGTGCCAGCAGTTTGGCAAGCGGGGCCGCCTACAATGAGCAGTTCTTC
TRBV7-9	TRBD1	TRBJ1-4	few	CASSLDRVLFF	TGTGCCAGCAGCCTCGACAGGGTCCTGTTTTTT
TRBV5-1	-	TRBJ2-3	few	CASSGTVTDTQYF	TGCGCCAGCAGTGGGACCGTAACAGATACGCAGTATTTT
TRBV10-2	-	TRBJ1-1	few	CASSESWGLGAFF	TGCGCCAGCAGTGAGTCGTGGGGCCTTGGAGCTTTCTTT
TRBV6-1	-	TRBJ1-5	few	CASSETRTANQPQHF	TGTGCCAGCAGTGAAACCCGGACAGCAAATCAGCCCCAGCATTTT
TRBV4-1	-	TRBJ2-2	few	CASSQAGGQTGELFF	TGCGCCAGCAGCCAGGCTGGGGGGCAGACCGGGGAGCTGTTTTTT
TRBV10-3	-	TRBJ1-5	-	CAISVRGGQPQHF	TGTGCCATCAGTGTGCGGGGTGGCCAGCCCCAGCATTTT
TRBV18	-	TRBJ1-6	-	CASSPGVPNSPLHF	TGTGCCAGCTCACCCGGGGTCCCTAATTCACCCCTCCACTTT
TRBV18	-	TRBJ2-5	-	CASSLATQYF	TGTGCCAGCTCCCTCGCGACCCAGTACTTC
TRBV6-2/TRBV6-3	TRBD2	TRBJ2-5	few	CASTSGGQATETQYF	TGTGCCAGCACGAGCGGGGGCCAAGCCACAGAGACCCAGTACTTC
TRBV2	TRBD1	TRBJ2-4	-	CASWDREIFF	TGTGCCAGCTGGGACAGGGAGATTTTCTTC
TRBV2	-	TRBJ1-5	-	CASSERGGFSNQPQHF	TGTGCCAGCAGTGAGCGAGGCGGGTTTAGCAATCAGCCCCAGCATTTT
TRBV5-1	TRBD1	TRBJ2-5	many	CASSLEGAGETQYF	TGCGCCAGCAGCTTGGAGGGGGCCGGGGAGACCCAGTACTTC
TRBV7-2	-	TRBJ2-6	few	CASSLGPWGAGANVLTF	TGTGCCAGCAGCCTCGGGCCATGGGGCGCTGGGGCCAACGTCCTGACTTTC
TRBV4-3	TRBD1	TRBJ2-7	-	CASSQDGTGTYEQYF	TGCGCCAGCAGCCAAGACGGGACAGGGACCTACGAGCAGTACTTC
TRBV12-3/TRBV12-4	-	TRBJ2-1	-	CASSPPPGNEQFF	TGTGCCAGCAGTCCCCCGCCCGGTAATGAGCAGTTCTTC